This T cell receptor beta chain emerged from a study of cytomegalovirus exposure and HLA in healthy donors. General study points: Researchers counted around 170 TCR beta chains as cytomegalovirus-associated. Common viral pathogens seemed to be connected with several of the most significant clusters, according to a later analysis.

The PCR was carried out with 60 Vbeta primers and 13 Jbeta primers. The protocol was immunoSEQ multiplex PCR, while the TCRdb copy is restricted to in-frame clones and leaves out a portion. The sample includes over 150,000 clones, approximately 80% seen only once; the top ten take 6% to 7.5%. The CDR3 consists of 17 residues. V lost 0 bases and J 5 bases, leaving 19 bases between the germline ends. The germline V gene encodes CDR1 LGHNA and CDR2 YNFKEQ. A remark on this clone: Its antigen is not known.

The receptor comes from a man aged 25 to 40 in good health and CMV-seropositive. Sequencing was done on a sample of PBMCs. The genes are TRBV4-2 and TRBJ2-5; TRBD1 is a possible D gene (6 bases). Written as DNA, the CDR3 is TGTGCCAGCAGCCAAGAAGCCGAGGGACACGGTAGGGAGACCCAGTACTTC. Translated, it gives CASSQEAEGHGRETQYF.